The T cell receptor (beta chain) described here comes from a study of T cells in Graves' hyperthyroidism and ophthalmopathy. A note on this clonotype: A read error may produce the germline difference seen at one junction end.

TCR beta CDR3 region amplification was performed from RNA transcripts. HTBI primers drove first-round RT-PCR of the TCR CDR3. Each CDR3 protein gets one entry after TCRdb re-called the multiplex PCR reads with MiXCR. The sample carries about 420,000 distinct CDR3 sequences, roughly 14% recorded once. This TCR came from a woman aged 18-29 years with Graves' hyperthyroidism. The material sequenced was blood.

CDR3 in DNA: TGCAGTGCTAGAGAATTTGCTGGAAACGCCATATATTTT. The encoded protein is CSAREFAGNAIYF. This chain uses TRBV20-1 with TRBJ1-3, with D hard to call. This CDR3 is 13 amino acids long. The germline CDR1 and CDR2 sequences are DFQATT and SNEGSKA (reference sequence).